This T cell receptor (beta chain) stems from a study of CD8+ T cells in alopecia areata. General observations from the study: Scalp lesions, especially in alopecia totalis/universalis, had higher clonality than normal scalp. Tofacitinib yielded significantly lower scalp clonality and fewer expanded CD8+ clones among the top 100.

The treatment here: oral pan-JAK inhibitor, 5-10 mg twice daily. Isolated RNA was reverse transcribed into cDNA used as the sequencing template. Measured with immunoSEQ multiplex PCR; TCRdb has only the in-frame clones, and not every one. This sample has 200,000 or so clones, with around two fifths found just once. Turning to this clone: The antigen is not known.

Here the sequenced sample was CD4+ T cells sorted from blood, taken at roughly week 30, from a patient treated with tofacitinib. The clonotype originates from a human donor with alopecia areata.

CDR3 loop: CASSAPGAGTQYF. The CDR3 coding sequence is TGTGCCAGCAGCGCCCCCGGGGCGGGGACCCAGTACTTC. The rearrangement uses TRBV2 and TRBJ2-5; the D call may be TRBD1 or TRBD2 (5 bases each). CDR3 length: 13 residues. V was trimmed by 6 bases and J by 7 bases, leaving 15 bases between them. From germline, CDR1 is SNHLY and CDR2 FYNNEI. Using reference TRBV2 and TRBJ2-5 for the parts outside the CDR3, the full variable domain is EPEVTQTPSHQVTQMGQEVILRCVPISNHLYFYWYRQILGQKVEFLVSFYNNEISEKSEIFDDQFSVERPDGSNFTLKIRSTKLEDSAMYFCASSAPGAGTQYFGPGTRLLVL.